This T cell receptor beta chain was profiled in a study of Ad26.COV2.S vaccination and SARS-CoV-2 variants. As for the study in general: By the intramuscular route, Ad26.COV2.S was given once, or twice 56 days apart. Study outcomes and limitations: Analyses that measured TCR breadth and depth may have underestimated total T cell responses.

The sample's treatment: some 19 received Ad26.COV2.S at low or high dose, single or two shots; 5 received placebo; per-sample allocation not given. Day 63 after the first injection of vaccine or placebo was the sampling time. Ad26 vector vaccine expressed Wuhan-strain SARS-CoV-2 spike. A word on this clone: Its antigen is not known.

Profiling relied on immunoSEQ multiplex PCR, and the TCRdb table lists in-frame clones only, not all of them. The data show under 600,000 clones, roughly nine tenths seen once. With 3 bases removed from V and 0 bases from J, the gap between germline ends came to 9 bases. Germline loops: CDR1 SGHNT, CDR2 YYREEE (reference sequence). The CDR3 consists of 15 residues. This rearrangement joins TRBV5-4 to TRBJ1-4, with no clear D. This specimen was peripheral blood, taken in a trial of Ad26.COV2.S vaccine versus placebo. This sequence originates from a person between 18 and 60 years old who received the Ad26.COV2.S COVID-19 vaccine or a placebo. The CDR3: CASSYTVATNEKLFF. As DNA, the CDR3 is TGTGCCAGCAGCTACACGGTTGCAACTAATGAAAAACTGTTTTTT.